The 18 T cell receptor beta chains reported below all come from one sample, sequenced in a study of blood T cell repertoires in COVID-19. The data were produced by immunoSEQ multiplex PCR, yet TCRdb's version contains in-frame clones alone and is incomplete. Of approximately 210,000 clones listed, roughly nine tenths are singletons. Sample: peripheral blood. Receptors originate from a man in his forties or fifties with acute or convalescent COVID-19.

The genes are TRBV7-2 and TRBJ1-2; maybe TRBD1 (6 bases). Per the germline V gene, CDR1 is SGHTA and CDR2 is FQGNSA. Trimming removed 3 bases at V and 2 bases at J, with 13 bases between. The CDR3 is made up of 15 amino acids. This CDR3 is CASSFSTTGNYGYTF. CDR3 DNA: TGTGCCAGCAGCTTCTCAACTACAGGGAACTATGGCTACACCTTC.

The chain couples TRBV21-1 to TRBJ2-5; the table's D call, TRBD2, was not checked against the DNA. TRBV21-1 is tagged as a pseudogene. The CDR3 consists of 15 residues. For the CDR3, the DNA is TGTGCCGCCGGCCGGAGGACTAGAGACCTAGAGACCCAGTACTTC. As protein: CAAGRRTRDLETQYF.

This sequence joins TRBV5-4 and TRBJ1-1, with 8 bases fitting TRBD1. Germline CDR1 and CDR2: SGHNT and YYREEE (reference sequence). The CDR3 spans 15 residues. V shed 3 bases and J 1 base; nucleotides not matched to a gene: 5. The CDR3 loop is CASSSTGAPNTEAFF. CDR3 DNA sequence: TGTGCCAGCAGCTCGACAGGGGCGCCGAACACTGAAGCTTTCTTT.

V gene TRBV4-1 combines with J gene TRBJ2-1; TRBD2 agrees at 10 bases. Germline CDR1 and CDR2: MGHRA and YSYEKL. This CDR3 is 18 amino acids long. V was clipped by 4 bases and J by 7 bases; unmatched bases: 16. CDR3 DNA sequence: TGCGCCAGCAGCCCAAGAGGAGGCCTAGCGGGAGAGGAGAATGAGCAGTTCTTC. This codes for CASSPRGGLAGEENEQFF.

The chain recombines TRBV19 with TRBJ2-7, with D perhaps matching TRBD2 (7 bases). The CDR3 runs to 15 residues. The germline CDR1 and CDR2 sequences are LNHDA and SQIVND (reference sequence). Trimming left V 6 bases short and J 0 bases short, with 15 bases between. Here the CDR3 DNA reads TGTGCCAGTAGATGGGGGAGGGGGAGCTCCTACGAGCAGTACTTC. This gives the protein CASRWGRGSSYEQYF. Complete variable domain (other parts from reference TRBV19 and TRBJ2-7): DGGITQSPKYLFRKEGQNVTLSCEQNLNHDAMYWYRQDPGQGLRLIYYSQIVNDFQKGDIAEGYSVSREKKESFPLTVTSAQKNPTAFYLCASRWGRGSSYEQYFGPGTRLTVT.

The chain employs TRBV6-1 and TRBJ2-5; 8 bases are a match to TRBD1. V was clipped by 6 bases and J by 7 bases; unmatched bases: 7. This CDR3 has 13 amino acids. Per the germline V gene, CDR1 is MNHNS and CDR2 is SASEGT. In nucleotides, the CDR3 is TGTGCCAGCAGCCATGGACAGGGTGCGACCCAGTACTTC. As protein: CASSHGQGATQYF.

This clone was seen once. The rearrangement uses TRBV3-1 (or the pseudogene TRBV3-2) and TRBJ2-3; D uncertain. The CDR3 runs to 15 residues. The V gene's germline CDR1 is LGHDT and CDR2 YNNKEL (reference sequence). V gave up 4 bases and J gave up 1 base, with 12 bases separating them. CDR3 in amino acids: CASSPRSGRTDTQYF. The CDR3 DNA follows: TGTGCCAGCAGCCCACGGAGTGGTCGCACAGATACGCAGTATTTT.

This chain uses TRBV6-5 with TRBJ1-2; D possibly corresponds to TRBD1 (6 bases). Per the germline V gene, CDR1 is MNHEY and CDR2 is SVGAGI. The length of the CDR3 is 13 residues. The ends were cut back, 6 bases at V and 5 bases at J, with 13 bases in the middle. CDR3 sequence: CASRVQGRYGYTF. CDR3 sequence (DNA): TGTGCCAGCAGGGTACAGGGACGATATGGCTACACCTTC.

This sequence joins TRBV2 and TRBJ2-2; 7 bases agree with TRBD1. Germline loops: CDR1 SNHLY, CDR2 FYNNEI. CDR3 length equals 14 residues. Losses at the gene ends were 6 bases for V and 1 base for J; bases not matched to a gene: 2. CDR3 sequence: CASRGTENTGELFF. CDR3 nucleotide sequence: TGTGCCAGCAGGGGGACAGAGAACACCGGGGAGCTGTTTTTT.

This clone was observed a few times. Other DNA sequences in the same sample also yield this CDR3. The genes are TRBV7-9 and TRBJ1-6, with TRBD1 identical over 9 bases. V shed 3 bases and J 3 bases; nucleotides not matched to a gene: 3. Germline loops: CDR1 SEHNR, CDR2 FQNEAQ (reference sequence). This CDR3 spans 16 amino acids. Here the CDR3 reads CASSLGQGFYNSPLHF. The DNA of the CDR3 is TGTGCCAGCAGCTTGGGACAGGGATTCTATAATTCACCCCTCCACTTT. The full variable domain, completed using reference TRBV7-9 and TRBJ1-6, is DTGVSQNPRHKITKRGQNVTFRCDPISEHNRLYWYRQTLGQGPEFLTYFQNEAQLEKSRLLSDRFSAERPKGSFSTLEIQRTEQGDSAMYLCASSLGQGFYNSPLHFGNGTRLTVT.

The sample holds a few counts of this clone. The chain has TRBV11-2 and TRBJ1-2, with D possibly being TRBD1 (6 bases). Germline loops: CDR1 SGHAT, CDR2 FQNNGV. CDR3 length equals 13 residues. V was shortened by 6 bases and J by 3 bases, with 11 bases between the two germline ends. This CDR3 reads CASSQQGDYGYTF. The CDR3 DNA follows: TGTGCCAGCAGTCAACAGGGTGACTATGGCTACACCTTC.

The rearrangement joins TRBV6-5 to TRBJ1-4; the match to TRBD1 covers 10 bases. Trimming cost V 7 bases and J 4 bases; bases outside gene matches: 6. Germline CDR1 reads MNHEY; CDR2 reads SVGAGI. The CDR3 extends over 15 amino acids. Here the CDR3 reads CASKRTGGSNEKLFF. The CDR3 coding sequence is TGTGCCAGCAAAAGGACAGGGGGAAGTAATGAAAAACTGTTTTTT.

The chain links TRBV9 to TRBJ2-3; TRBD2 matches at 12 bases. Germline V gene data show CDR1 as SGDLS and CDR2 as YYNGEE. The CDR3 consists of 18 residues. The V and J ends lost 4 bases and 5 bases, in that order; junction bases with no gene match: 14. The CDR3 spells CASSPALLAGGPGDTQYF. The CDR3 DNA reads as TGTGCCAGCAGCCCGGCCCTGCTAGCGGGAGGGCCAGGAGATACGCAGTATTTT.

The chain is built from TRBV19 and TRBJ1-1; 8 bases are a match to TRBD1. V lost 6 bases to trimming and J lost 4 bases; unmatched junction nucleotides: 4. This CDR3 comprises 13 residues. Germline loops: CDR1 LNHDA, CDR2 SQIVND (reference sequence). The CDR3 is CASSTGGGTEAFF. The CDR3 DNA is TGTGCCAGTAGCACAGGGGGAGGCACTGAAGCTTTCTTT.

This chain links TRBV11-2 with TRBJ1-2; TRBD1 is a possible D gene (5 bases). Between the trimmed V and J ends, which lost 4 bases and 3 bases, there was a span of 9 bases. Germline V gene data show CDR1 as SGHAT and CDR2 as FQNNGV. The CDR3 covers 13 residues. CDR3 nucleotides: TGTGCCAGCAGCTCATCAGGGTACTATGGCTACACCTTC. Translation gives CASSSSGYYGYTF.

The J gene is TRBJ2-2, the V gene TRBV9; TRBD2 matches at 14 bases. The V gene's germline CDR1 is SGDLS and CDR2 YYNGEE. The CDR3 extends over 19 amino acids. With 4 bases clipped from V and 7 bases from J, the junction kept 15 bases outside the gene matches. The CDR3 is CASSSASGTSGSSFGELFF. DNA of the CDR3: TGTGCCAGCAGCTCCGCATCCGGGACTAGCGGGAGTTCTTTCGGGGAGCTGTTTTTT.

As DNA, the CDR3 is TGTGCCAGCAGCCCCCTAGCGGGAGGGCCGGCAGATACGCAGTATTTT. Translation: CASSPLAGGPADTQYF. The V call is TRBV5-6, the J call TRBJ2-3; TRBD2 agrees at 12 bases. The CDR3 loop spans 16 amino acids. The V gene's germline CDR1 is SGHDT and CDR2 YYEEEE. Germline trimming cut 4 bases from V and 4 bases from J; bases unmatched to any gene: 7.

This chain uses TRBV7-3 with TRBJ2-3, with D perhaps matching TRBD1 (5 bases). The CDR3 sequence is 15 residues long. Trimming removed 1 base at V and 2 bases at J, with 10 bases between. From germline, CDR1 is SGHTA and CDR2 FQGTGA. The CDR3 coding sequence is TGTGCCAGCAGCTTAAGGGGCAGTTACACAGATACGCAGTATTTT. It encodes CASSLRGSYTDTQYF.